These T cell receptor beta chains were read from a single sample in a study of control samples from healthy donors and cancer patients. The data were produced by immunoSEQ multiplex PCR, yet TCRdb's version contains in-frame clones alone and is incomplete. The sample shows some 87,000 clones, more than 65% of them seen only once. The sequenced sample was PBMCs. Receptors were obtained from a man between 60 and 70 years old with head and neck cancer. CDR3s include the opening cysteine and the closing phenylalanine or tryptophan. The D gene is left open where the match is weak. Not every row has a clone size; where given, it reads once, few, many or a size class.

clone size	D gene	V gene	J gene	CDR3 DNA	CDR3 protein
-	TRBD1	TRBV7-6	TRBJ1-3	TGTGCCAGCAGCTTATGGTCCGGGACAGCTGGAAACACCATATATTTT	CASSLWSGTAGNTIYF
-	TRBD1	TRBV11-2	TRBJ2-3	TGTGCCAGCAGCTTGGGGACAGGGACCACAGATACGCAGTATTTT	CASSLGTGTTDTQYF
-	TRBD1	TRBV5-4	TRBJ1-4	TGTGCCAGCAGCTTGGGGACAGGGGGCCATAGTAATGAAAAACTGTTTTTT	CASSLGTGGHSNEKLFF
-	-	TRBV18	TRBJ2-7	TGTGCCAGCTCACCACCGGGTGGGCTAGCTGGCTACGAGCAGTACTTC	CASSPPGGLAGYEQYF
-	-	TRBV19	TRBJ1-2	TGTGCCAGTTATCAACCCTATGGCTACACCTTC	CASYQPYGYTF
-	TRBD1	TRBV4-1	TRBJ1-1	TGCGCCAGCAGCCAAGTAGGGATACTCACGGGACAGAAGAACACTGAAGCTTTCTTT	CASSQVGILTGQKNTEAFF
-	TRBD1	TRBV7-9	TRBJ1-1	TGTGCCAGCAGCCCCCGACAGGGAAACACTGAAGCTTTCTTT	CASSPRQGNTEAFF
-	-	TRBV27	TRBJ2-3	TGTGCCAGCAGTTTAGGGCAGTCATACACAGATACGCAGTATTTT	CASSLGQSYTDTQYF
-	TRBD1	TRBV6-5	TRBJ1-5	TGTGCCAGCAGGCGAGGGACAGGGGGGAATCAGCCCCAGCATTTT	CASRRGTGGNQPQHF
-	-	TRBV2	TRBJ2-7	TGTGCCAGCAAGGCCTACGGGGACCAAACCTACGAGCAGTACTTC	CASKAYGDQTYEQYF
-	-	TRBV5-4	TRBJ2-5	TGTGCCAGCAGCTTGGCGGGAGTAGAGACCCAGTACTTC	CASSLAGVETQYF
-	-	TRBV28	TRBJ1-2	TGTGCCAGCAGTTTATGGAACTATGGCTACACCTTC	CASSLWNYGYTF
-	-	TRBV30	TRBJ2-3	TGTGCCTGGGGGCTAGTGACAGATACGCAGTATTTT	CAWGLVTDTQYF
few	-	TRBV29-1	TRBJ1-5	TGCAGCGTTCCGGGAGTGGGCAATCAGCCCCAGCATTTT	CSVPGVGNQPQHF
few	-	TRBV30	TRBJ2-2	TGTGCCTGGAGTGTACCCGGAATCGGGGAGCTGTTTTTT	CAWSVPGIGELFF
once	-	TRBV27	TRBJ1-6	TGTGCCAGCAGTTTGATTGGGTTGGGGAATTCACCCCTCCACTTT	CASSLIGLGNSPLHF
-	TRBD2	TRBV18	TRBJ2-1	TGTGCCAGCTCACCACCGAGGACTAGACTTGAGCAGTTCTTC	CASSPPRTRLEQFF
-	TRBD1	TRBV12-3/TRBV12-4	TRBJ1-2	TGTGCCAGCAGGCAGGGGGTCGGCTACACCTTC	CASRQGVGYTF
once	TRBD2	TRBV29-1	TRBJ2-1	TGCAGCGTTGACCGGACTAGCTCGGGTGAGCAGTTCTTC	CSVDRTSSGEQFF
-	-	TRBV9	TRBJ2-1	TGTGCCAGCAGCGTAGGTAGGGAAAATGAGCAGTTCTTC	CASSVGRENEQFF
-	-	TRBV20-1	TRBJ2-1	TGCAGTGCTAGCTTCAATGAGCAGTTCTTC	CSASFNEQFF
-	-	TRBV6-2/TRBV6-3	TRBJ2-7	TGTGCCAGCAGTTATTCCCCTACGACTTACACCTACGAGCAGTACTTC	CASSYSPTTYTYEQYF
-	TRBD2	TRBV3-1/TRBV3-2	TRBJ2-1	TGTGCCAGCAGCCAAGCGAACCTAGCGGGATGGTCTGATGAGCAGTTCTTC	CASSQANLAGWSDEQFF
-	-	TRBV6-5	TRBJ2-7	TGTGCCATAGGGGCCCGGTGGAGCTACGAGCAGTACTTC	CAIGARWSYEQYF
-	-	TRBV11-2	TRBJ2-7	TGTGCCAGCAGTACACAGGAGGCCGGCGAGCAGTACTTC	CASSTQEAGEQYF
-	TRBD1	TRBV7-2	TRBJ2-5	TGTGCCAGCAGCTTATCCTCCGGGACAGGGCTAGAGACCCAGTACTTC	CASSLSSGTGLETQYF
-	TRBD2	TRBV5-6	TRBJ2-1	TGTGCCAGCAGAAGGGGACTAGCGGGAGATGAGCAGTTCTTC	CASRRGLAGDEQFF
-	TRBD1	TRBV10-3	TRBJ1-4	TGTGCCATCAGCACGGGACAGGGGGGCAAACTGTTTTTT	CAISTGQGGKLFF
-	-	TRBV7-8	TRBJ2-2	TGTGCCAGCAGCTTAAGGCCAGAAAACACCGGGGAGCTGTTTTTT	CASSLRPENTGELFF
-	-	TRBV28	TRBJ1-5	TGTGCCAGCAGCATACCTGGAGTGGACCTGGCCCAGCATTTT	CASSIPGVDLAQHF
-	TRBD2	TRBV6-5	TRBJ2-5	TGTGCCAGCAGTTACCTAGCGGGAGCGTTCCAAGAGACCCAGTACTTC	CASSYLAGAFQETQYF
-	TRBD1	TRBV5-1	TRBJ1-6	TGCGCCAGCAGCCCAGGACAGGGAATAGGTTCACCCCTCCACTTT	CASSPGQGIGSPLHF
-	-	TRBV7-8	TRBJ2-3	TGTGCCAGCAGCTTAGCAGATACGCAGTATTTT	CASSLADTQYF
-	-	TRBV13	TRBJ2-2	TGTGCCAGCAGCTCAGGGGAGCACACCGGGGAGCTGTTTTTT	CASSSGEHTGELFF
-	-	TRBV12-3/TRBV12-4	TRBJ2-7	TGTGCCAGCAGCCCCCAGTCAGGCTACGAGCAGTACTTC	CASSPQSGYEQYF
once	-	TRBV19	TRBJ1-2	TGTGCCAGTAGTATCGGGCAGGGTGGCTACACCTTC	CASSIGQGGYTF
-	TRBD2	TRBV3-1/TRBV3-2	TRBJ2-1	TGTGCCAGCAGCCAAGATGCAGTTCTAGCGGGAGTAGGGAATGAGCAGTTCTTC	CASSQDAVLAGVGNEQFF
-	-	TRBV6-6	TRBJ1-6	TGTGCCAGCAGTTACTCTCTAGCATCCGCTAATTCACCCCTCCACTTT	CASSYSLASANSPLHF
-	-	TRBV6-5	TRBJ1-6	TGTGCCAGCGGCGGGGCTCCCGAAAATTCACCCCTCCACTTT	CASGGAPENSPLHF
-	-	TRBV5-6	TRBJ1-3	TGTGCCAGCAGCGGCACGGGACATAAGACTGGAAACACCATATATTTT	CASSGTGHKTGNTIYF
-	-	TRBV12-3/TRBV12-4	TRBJ1-1	TGTGCCAGCAGATATGGCTTGACTGAAGCTTTCTTT	CASRYGLTEAFF
-	TRBD2	TRBV7-2	TRBJ2-1	TGTGCCAGCAGCTGGACTAGCGGGTGGGTCAATGAGCAGTTCTTC	CASSWTSGWVNEQFF
-	TRBD1	TRBV27	TRBJ1-1	TGTGCCAGCAGAAAGACAGGGTCCACTCCAGGCGCTTTCTTT	CASRKTGSTPGAFF
-	-	TRBV2	TRBJ1-5	TGTGCCAGCATTAGGGAGATGGGCAATCAGCCCCAGCATTTT	CASIREMGNQPQHF